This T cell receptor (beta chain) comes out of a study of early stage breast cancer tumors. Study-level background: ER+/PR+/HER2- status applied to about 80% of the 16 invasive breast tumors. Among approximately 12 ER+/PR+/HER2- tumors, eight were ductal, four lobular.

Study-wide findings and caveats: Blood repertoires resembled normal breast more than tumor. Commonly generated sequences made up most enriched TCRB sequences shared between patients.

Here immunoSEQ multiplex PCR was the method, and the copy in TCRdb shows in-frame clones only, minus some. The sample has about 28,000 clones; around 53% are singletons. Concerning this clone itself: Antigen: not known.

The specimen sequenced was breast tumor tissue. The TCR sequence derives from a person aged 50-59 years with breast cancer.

This CDR3 is CASSPTGGRETQYF. The CDR3 DNA reads TGTGCCAGCAGCCCCACGGGCGGGCGAGAGACCCAGTACTTC. V gene TRBV7-8 combines with J gene TRBJ2-5, with a weak D call TRBD2 (5 bases). The germline V and J ends were trimmed by 5 bases and 4 bases, with 14 bases remaining between them. The CDR3 covers 14 residues. In germline, CDR1 is SGHVS, CDR2 FQNEAQ.